This T cell receptor (beta chain) was profiled in a study of response to subunit inactivated influenza vaccine. This CDR3 comprises 14 residues. Per the germline V gene, CDR1 is LGHDT and CDR2 is YNNKEL (reference sequence). The V gene lost 4 bases and the J gene lost 0 bases, with 9 bases spanning the gap. This clonotype was seen a handful of times. A single record per CDR3 protein comes from TCRdb applying MiXCR to the RT-PCR reads. The sample has some 550,000 distinct CDR3 sequences; roughly 23% are singletons. The same data also went into a second study, on T cells expressing NK-cell markers. That work contributes: UMI-tagged 5'RACE template switching yielded the TCR beta cDNA. The TCR beta repertoires were obtained from sorted CD3+CD56+NKG2C+, CD3+CD56+NKG2C- and CD3+CD56-NKG2C+ T cells. The eight sequenced donors comprised seven who were HCMV-seropositive and one who was seronegative. An anti-gamma-delta TCR antibody confined sorting to alpha-beta TCR T cells across several of the experiments.

The clonotype comes from a man aged 50-59 years who received an inactivated influenza vaccine. The input for sequencing was CD4+ T cells sorted from PBMCs, taken about 13 days after vaccination. The rearrangement joins TRBV3-1 to TRBJ1-1; D is possibly TRBD1 (6 bases). The CDR3 nucleotides read TGTGCCAGCAGCCGTAGACAGGTGAACACTGAAGCTTTCTTT. Residues: CASSRRQVNTEAFF.